This record covers a single TCR beta chain. Its matching antigen is unknown. CDR1 SGHTA and CDR2 FQGNSA come from the germline V gene. V was pared by 3 bases and J by 1 base, with 9 bases between. CDR3 size: 14 residues. This sample is part of a study of OX40 agonist ivuxolimab in advanced cancers. General study findings and limits: Among T cells, CD8+ cells averaged more expanded clones than CD4+ cells. By week 6 at 0.1 to 3.0 mg/kg, blood CD4+ and CD8+ T cells had expanded clonally.

The data were produced by immunoSEQ multiplex PCR, yet TCRdb's version contains in-frame clones alone and is incomplete. The table shows fewer than 20,000 clones, with over 75% occurring only once. The sample here was CD4+ or CD8+ T cells sorted from blood, taken in a trial of the OX40 agonist ivuxolimab. This sequence originates from an adult with an advanced solid tumor such as melanoma, head and neck, liver or kidney cancer. This chain links TRBV7-2 with TRBJ2-5; no clear D. The CDR3 spells CASSLGLLQETQYF. Here the CDR3 DNA reads TGTGCCAGCAGCTTGGGTCTACTCCAAGAGACCCAGTACTTC. Combining the CDR3 with reference TRBV7-2 and TRBJ2-5 gives the whole variable domain GAGVSQSPSNKVTEKGKDVELRCDPISGHTALYWYRQSLGQGLEFLIYFQGNSAPDKSGLPSDRFSAERTGGSVSTLTIQRTQQEDSAVYLCASSLGLLQETQYFGPGTRLLVL.